These 8 T cell receptor beta chains share one sample of origin, sequenced in a study of identical twins. MiXCR, applied by TCRdb to the 5' RACE reads, yields one record per CDR3 protein. The table lists about 240,000 distinct CDR3 sequences, approximately 10% of them singletons. The sequenced sample consisted of memory T cells sorted from blood. These TCRs come from a middle-aged man in good health.

This clonotype has a handful of counts. This chain uses TRBV4-2 with TRBJ2-3; D not resolved. CDR1 and CDR2 from the germline V gene are LGHNA and YNFKEQ. The CDR3 consists of 15 residues. V lost 1 base to trimming and J lost 0 bases, with 8 bases between them. The DNA of the CDR3 is TGTGCCAGCAGCCAAGGCAAAGCTAGCACAGATACGCAGTATTTT. Its protein is CASSQGKASTDTQYF.

This clonotype was detected many times. This chain uses TRBV15 with TRBJ1-2; D gene ambiguous. Germline V CDR1 and CDR2: LNHNV, YYDKDF (reference sequence). The CDR3 covers 15 residues. Between the trimmed V and J ends, which lost 5 bases and 0 bases, there was a span of 13 bases. CDR3 loop: CATSPAMVSNYGYTF. For the CDR3, the DNA is TGTGCCACCAGCCCAGCCATGGTATCTAACTATGGCTACACCTTC.

The rearrangement links TRBV20-1 to TRBJ2-7; unclear D gene. V lost 6 bases to trimming and J lost 5 bases, with 8 bases between them. The CDR3 sequence is 10 residues long. Germline V gives CDR1 DFQATT, CDR2 SNEGSKA (reference sequence). The CDR3 spells CSAQDHEQYF. The CDR3 nucleotides read TGCAGTGCCCAGGACCACGAGCAGTACTTC.

The chain joins TRBV19 to TRBJ1-5, with D unresolved. CDR3 length: 15 residues. V shed 1 base and J shed 3 bases, with 10 bases lying between them. Germline V CDR1 and CDR2: LNHDA, SQIVND (reference sequence). The CDR3 region is CASSIVAGSNQPQHF. Written as DNA, the CDR3 is TGTGCCAGTAGTATAGTTGCAGGTTCCAATCAGCCCCAGCATTTT.

This clonotype came up many times. The V and J genes are TRBV6-2 or TRBV6-3 and TRBJ2-2; D gene unclear. V lost 1 base and J lost 6, with 6 bases in between. Per germline, CDR1 MNHEY and CDR2 SVGEGT. The CDR3 loop spans 13 amino acids. The CDR3 DNA reads TGTGCCAGCAGTTACTTCGCCTCCGGGGAGCTGTTTTTT. This gives the protein CASSYFASGELFF.

This clonotype was detected ten times or more. The chain couples TRBV6-1 to TRBJ2-1; TRBD2 agrees at 7 bases. Germline CDR1 and CDR2: MNHNS and SASEGT. V lost 8 bases and J lost 5; bases outside the gene matches: 9. The CDR3 totals 14 residues. The CDR3 DNA reads as TGTGCCAGCGAAAAGACTAGCAGCAACAATGAGCAGTTCTTC. It is translated as CASEKTSSNNEQFF.

This clonotype was counted ten times or more. This chain connects TRBV7-8 to TRBJ1-5, with D perhaps matching TRBD1 (5 bases). The CDR3 extends over 16 amino acids. V lost 2 bases to trimming and J lost 2 bases, with 13 bases between them. Germline assignment: CDR1 SGHVS and CDR2 FQNEAQ. The chain's CDR3 is CASSLREGTRNQPQHF. CDR3 DNA: TGTGCCAGCAGCTTACGCGAAGGGACGCGCAATCAGCCCCAGCATTTT.

This clonotype was seen at least ten times. This chain uses TRBV4-2 with TRBJ2-3; D remains ambiguous. This CDR3 spans 15 amino acids. V lost 4 bases and J lost 3, with 14 bases in between. Germline V gene lookup returns CDR1 LGHNA and CDR2 YNFKEQ. The CDR3 DNA follows: TGTGCCAGCAGCCCTTCCCCTGGAGAGACAGATACGCAGTATTTT. This encodes CASSPSPGETDTQYF.